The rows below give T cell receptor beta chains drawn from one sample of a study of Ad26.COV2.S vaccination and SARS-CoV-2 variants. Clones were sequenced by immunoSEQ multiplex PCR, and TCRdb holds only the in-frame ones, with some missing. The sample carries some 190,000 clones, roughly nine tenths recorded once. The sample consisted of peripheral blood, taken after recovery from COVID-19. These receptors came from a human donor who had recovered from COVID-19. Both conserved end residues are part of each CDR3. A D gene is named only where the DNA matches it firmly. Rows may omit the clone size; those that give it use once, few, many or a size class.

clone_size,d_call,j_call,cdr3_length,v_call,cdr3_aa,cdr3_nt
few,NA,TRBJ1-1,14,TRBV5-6,CASSLTARGTEAFF,TGTGCCAGCAGCTTGACCGCCAGGGGCACTGAAGCTTTCTTT
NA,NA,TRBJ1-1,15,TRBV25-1,CASSDYREVGTEAFF,TGTGCCAGCAGTGATTACAGGGAGGTCGGGACTGAAGCTTTCTTT
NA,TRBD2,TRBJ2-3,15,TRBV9,CASSALAGGLYTQYF,TGTGCCAGCAGCGCGCTAGCGGGAGGTCTCTATACGCAGTATTTT
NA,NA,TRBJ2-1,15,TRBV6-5,CASTSGDSPTREQFF,TGTGCCAGCACCTCGGGGGACTCCCCGACGCGTGAGCAGTTCTTC
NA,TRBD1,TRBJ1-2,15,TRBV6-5,CASRGAIRGPYGYTF,TGTGCCAGCAGGGGAGCCATCAGGGGGCCCTATGGCTACACCTTC
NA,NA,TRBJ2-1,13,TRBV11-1,CASSPGLYNEQFF,TGTGCCAGCAGCCCTGGACTATACAATGAGCAGTTCTTC
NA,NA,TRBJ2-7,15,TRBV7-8,CASSLDPGSSYEQYF,TGTGCCAGCAGCTTAGATCCAGGGAGCTCCTACGAGCAGTACTTC
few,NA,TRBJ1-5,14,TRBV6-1,CASSEIASNQPQHF,TGTGCCAGCAGTGAAATAGCCTCGAATCAGCCCCAGCATTTT
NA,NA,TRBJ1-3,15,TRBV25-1,CATTVGRNSGNTIYF,TGTGCCACAACCGTAGGCCGAAACTCTGGAAACACCATATATTTT
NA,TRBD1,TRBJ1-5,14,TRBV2,CASSPDRGGGPQHF,TGTGCCAGCAGTCCCGACAGGGGCGGGGGGCCCCAGCATTTT
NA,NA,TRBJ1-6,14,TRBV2,CASSRDMYNSPLHF,TGTGCCAGCAGCCGGGACATGTATAATTCACCCCTCCACTTT
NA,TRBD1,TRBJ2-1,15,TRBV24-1,CATSDPGGPYNEQFF,TGTGCCACCAGTGATCCAGGGGGACCCTACAATGAGCAGTTCTTC
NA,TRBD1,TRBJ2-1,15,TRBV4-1,CASSQTGSGYNEQFF,TGCGCCAGCAGCCAGACAGGGTCTGGCTACAATGAGCAGTTCTTC
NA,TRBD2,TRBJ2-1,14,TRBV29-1,CSAILAGGVNEQFF,TGCAGCGCTATTCTAGCGGGAGGGGTCAATGAGCAGTTCTTC
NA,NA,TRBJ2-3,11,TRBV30,CAWGIGDTQYF,TGTGCCTGGGGAATAGGAGATACGCAGTATTTT
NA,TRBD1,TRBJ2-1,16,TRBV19,CASSRPPGTGYNEQFF,TGTGCCAGTAGTAGACCCCCCGGGACAGGCTACAATGAGCAGTTCTTC
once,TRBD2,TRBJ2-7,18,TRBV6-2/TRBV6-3,CASSSLPGLGGKFYEQYF,TGTGCCAGCAGTTCCCTCCCGGGACTAGGGGGGAAATTCTACGAGCAGTACTTC
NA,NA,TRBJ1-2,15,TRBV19,CASSIASVTYYGYTF,TGTGCCAGTAGTATAGCGTCGGTTACTTACTATGGCTACACCTTC
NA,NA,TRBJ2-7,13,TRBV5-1,CASNAGSSYEQYF,TGCGCCAGCAACGCGGGAAGCTCCTACGAGCAGTACTTC
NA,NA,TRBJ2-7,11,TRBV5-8,CASSSSYEQYF,TGTGCCAGCAGCTCATCCTACGAGCAGTACTTC
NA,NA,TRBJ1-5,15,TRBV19,CASSMMGGPNQPQHF,TGTGCCAGTAGTATGATGGGGGGGCCGAATCAGCCCCAGCATTTT
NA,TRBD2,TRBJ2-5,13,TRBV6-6,CASSYIAGGAQYF,TGTGCCAGCAGTTACATAGCGGGAGGGGCCCAGTACTTC
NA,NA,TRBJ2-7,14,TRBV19,CASSPDGVRREQYF,TGTGCCAGTAGTCCGGACGGGGTACGTCGCGAGCAGTACTTC
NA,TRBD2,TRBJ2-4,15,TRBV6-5,CASSLTAGVLNIQYF,TGTGCCAGCAGTCTGACGGCGGGAGTTCTAAACATTCAGTACTTC
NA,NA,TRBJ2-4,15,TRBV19,CASSIWQGRKNIQYF,TGTGCCAGTAGTATATGGCAGGGGAGGAAAAACATTCAGTACTTC
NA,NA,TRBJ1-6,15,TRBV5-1,CASSSQGGDNSPLHF,TGCGCCAGCAGCTCCCAGGGAGGGGATAATTCACCCCTCCACTTT